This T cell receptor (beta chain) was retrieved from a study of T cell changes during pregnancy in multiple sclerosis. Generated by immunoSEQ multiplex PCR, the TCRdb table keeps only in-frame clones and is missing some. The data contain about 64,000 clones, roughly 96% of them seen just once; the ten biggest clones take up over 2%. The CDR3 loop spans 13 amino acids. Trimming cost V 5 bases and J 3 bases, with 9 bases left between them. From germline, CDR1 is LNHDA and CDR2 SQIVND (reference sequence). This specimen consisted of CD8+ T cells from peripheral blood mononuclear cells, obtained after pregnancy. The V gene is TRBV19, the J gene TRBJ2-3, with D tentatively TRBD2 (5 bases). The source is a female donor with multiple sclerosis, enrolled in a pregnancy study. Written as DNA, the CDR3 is TGTGCCAGTAGTTTAGCGACTACAGATACGCAGTATTTT. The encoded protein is CASSLATTDTQYF.